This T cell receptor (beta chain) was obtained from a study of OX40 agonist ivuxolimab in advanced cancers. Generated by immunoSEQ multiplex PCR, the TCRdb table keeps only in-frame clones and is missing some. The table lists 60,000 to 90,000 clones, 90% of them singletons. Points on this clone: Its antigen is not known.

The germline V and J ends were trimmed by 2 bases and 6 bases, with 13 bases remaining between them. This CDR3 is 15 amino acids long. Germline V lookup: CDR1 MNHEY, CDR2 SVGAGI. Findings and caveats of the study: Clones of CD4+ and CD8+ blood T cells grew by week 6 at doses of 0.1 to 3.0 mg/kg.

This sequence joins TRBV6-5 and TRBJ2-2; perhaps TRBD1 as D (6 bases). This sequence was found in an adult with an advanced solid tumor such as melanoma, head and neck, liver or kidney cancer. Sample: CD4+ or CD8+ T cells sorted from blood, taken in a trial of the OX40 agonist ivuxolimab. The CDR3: CASSYQAGVAGELFF. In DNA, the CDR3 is TGTGCCAGCAGTTACCAGGCAGGGGTGGCCGGGGAGCTGTTTTTT.